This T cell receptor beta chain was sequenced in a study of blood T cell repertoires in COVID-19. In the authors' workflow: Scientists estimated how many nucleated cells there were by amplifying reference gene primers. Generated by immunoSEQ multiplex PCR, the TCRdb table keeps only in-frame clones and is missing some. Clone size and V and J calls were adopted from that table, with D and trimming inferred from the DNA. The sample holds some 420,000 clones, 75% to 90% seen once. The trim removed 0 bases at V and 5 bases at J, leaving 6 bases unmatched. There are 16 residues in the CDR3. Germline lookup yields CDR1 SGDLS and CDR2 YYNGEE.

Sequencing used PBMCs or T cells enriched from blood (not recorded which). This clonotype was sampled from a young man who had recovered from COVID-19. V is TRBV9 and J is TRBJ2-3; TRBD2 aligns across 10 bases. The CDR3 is CASSVALASGRDTQYF. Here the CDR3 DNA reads TGTGCCAGCAGCGTAGCTTTGGCTAGCGGGAGAGATACGCAGTATTTT.